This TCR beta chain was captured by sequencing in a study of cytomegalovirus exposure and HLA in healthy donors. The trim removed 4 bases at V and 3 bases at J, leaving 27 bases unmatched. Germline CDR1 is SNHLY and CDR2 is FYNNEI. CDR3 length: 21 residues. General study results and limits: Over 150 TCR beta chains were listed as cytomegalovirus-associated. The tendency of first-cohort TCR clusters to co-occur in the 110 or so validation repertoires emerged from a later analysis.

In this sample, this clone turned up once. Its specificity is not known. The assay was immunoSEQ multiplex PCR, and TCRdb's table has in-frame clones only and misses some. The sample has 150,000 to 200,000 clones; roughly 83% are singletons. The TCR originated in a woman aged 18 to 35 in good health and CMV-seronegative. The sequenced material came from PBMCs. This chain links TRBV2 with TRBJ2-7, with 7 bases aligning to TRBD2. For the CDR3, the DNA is TGTGCCAGCAGTGCCCAAAAGTTGGTCCGTGGCGGGAGAGGTCTTAGCTACGAGCAGTACTTC. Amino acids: CASSAQKLVRGGRGLSYEQYF.